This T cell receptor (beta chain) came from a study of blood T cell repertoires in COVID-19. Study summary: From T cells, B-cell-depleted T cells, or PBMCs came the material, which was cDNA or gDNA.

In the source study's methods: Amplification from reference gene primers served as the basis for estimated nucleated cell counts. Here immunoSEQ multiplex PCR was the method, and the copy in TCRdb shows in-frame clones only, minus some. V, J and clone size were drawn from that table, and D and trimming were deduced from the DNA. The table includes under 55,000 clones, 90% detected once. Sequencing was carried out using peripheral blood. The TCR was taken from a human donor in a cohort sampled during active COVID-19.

The CDR3: CASKGVGGDYEQYF. CDR3 coding DNA: TGTGCCAGTAAAGGGGTGGGAGGGGACTACGAGCAGTACTTC. This chain joins TRBV6-5 and TRBJ2-7; TRBD2 aligns across 7 bases. V lost 9 bases, J lost 3 bases, and 11 bases stayed unmatched. Per germline, CDR1 MNHEY and CDR2 SVGAGI. The CDR3 sequence is 14 residues long.